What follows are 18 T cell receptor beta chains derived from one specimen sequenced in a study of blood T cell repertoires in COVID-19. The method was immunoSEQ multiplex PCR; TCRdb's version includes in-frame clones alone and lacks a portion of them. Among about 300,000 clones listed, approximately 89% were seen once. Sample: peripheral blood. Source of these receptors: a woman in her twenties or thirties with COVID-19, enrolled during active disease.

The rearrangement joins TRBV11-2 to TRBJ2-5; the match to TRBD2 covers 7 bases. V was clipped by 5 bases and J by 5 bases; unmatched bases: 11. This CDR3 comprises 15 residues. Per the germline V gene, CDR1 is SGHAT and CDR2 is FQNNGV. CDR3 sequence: CASSPSGRAWETQYF. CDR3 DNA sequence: TGTGCCAGCAGCCCTAGTGGGAGGGCCTGGGAGACCCAGTACTTC. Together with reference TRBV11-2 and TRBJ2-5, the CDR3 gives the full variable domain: EAGVAQSPRYKIIEKRQSVAFWCNPISGHATLYWYQQILGQGPKLLIQFQNNGVVDDSQLPKDRFSAERLKGVDSTLKIQPAKLEDSAVYLCASSPSGRAWETQYFGPGTRLLVL.

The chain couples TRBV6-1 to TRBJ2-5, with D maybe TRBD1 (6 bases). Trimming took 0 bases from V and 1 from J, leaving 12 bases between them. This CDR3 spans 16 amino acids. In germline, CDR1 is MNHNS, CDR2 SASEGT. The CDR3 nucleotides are TGTGCCAGCAGTGAAGCAGGGGGTCCCCCCCAAGAGACCCAGTACTTC. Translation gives CASSEAGGPPQETQYF.

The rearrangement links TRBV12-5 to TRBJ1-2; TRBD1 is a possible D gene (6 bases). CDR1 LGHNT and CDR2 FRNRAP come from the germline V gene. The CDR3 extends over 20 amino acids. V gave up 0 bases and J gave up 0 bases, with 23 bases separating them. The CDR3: CASGLVRGNGIGVANYGYTF. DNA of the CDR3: TGTGCTAGTGGTTTGGTAAGGGGGAACGGGATCGGAGTTGCTAACTATGGCTACACCTTC.

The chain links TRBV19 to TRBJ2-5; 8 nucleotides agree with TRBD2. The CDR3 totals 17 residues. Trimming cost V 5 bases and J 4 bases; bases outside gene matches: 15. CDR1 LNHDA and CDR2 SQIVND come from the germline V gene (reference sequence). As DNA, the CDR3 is TGTGCCAGTAGTCCCTTGAGTAGCGGGATGCGCTCAGAGACCCAGTACTTC. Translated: CASSPLSSGMRSETQYF.

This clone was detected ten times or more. In nucleotides, the CDR3 is TGTGCCAGCAGTGAAGGGTTGCGGGAGAACACCGGGGAGCTGTTTTTT. It encodes CASSEGLRENTGELFF. This chain uses TRBV6-4 with TRBJ2-2, with a possible D match to TRBD2 (6 bases). The germline V gene has CDR1 MRHNA and CDR2 SNTAGT. The CDR3 is 16 amino acids. The V end was cut by 3 bases, the J end by 1 base, with 12 bases between.

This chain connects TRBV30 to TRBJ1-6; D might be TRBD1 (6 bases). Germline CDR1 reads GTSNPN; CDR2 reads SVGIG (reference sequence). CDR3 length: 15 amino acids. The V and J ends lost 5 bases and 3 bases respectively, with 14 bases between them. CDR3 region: CAWAPGRGYNSPLHF. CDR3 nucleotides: TGTGCCTGGGCCCCCGGCAGGGGCTATAATTCACCCCTCCACTTT.

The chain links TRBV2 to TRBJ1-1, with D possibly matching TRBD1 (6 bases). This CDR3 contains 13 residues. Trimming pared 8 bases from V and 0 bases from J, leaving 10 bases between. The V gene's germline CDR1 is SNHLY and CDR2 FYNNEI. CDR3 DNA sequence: TGTGCCAGCCTTCGGGACATGAACACTGAAGCTTTCTTT. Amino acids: CASLRDMNTEAFF.

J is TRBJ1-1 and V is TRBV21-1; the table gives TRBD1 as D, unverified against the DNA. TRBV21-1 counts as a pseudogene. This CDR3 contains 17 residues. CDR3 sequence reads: CASSKGQGTRGNTEAFF. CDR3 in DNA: TGTGCCAGCAGCAAAGGACAGGGGACTCGTGGGAACACTGAAGCTTTCTTT.

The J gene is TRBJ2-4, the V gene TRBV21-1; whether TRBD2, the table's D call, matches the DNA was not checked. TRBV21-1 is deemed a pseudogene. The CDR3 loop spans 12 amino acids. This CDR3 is CASSAGLLLQYF. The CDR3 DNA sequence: TGTGCCAGCAGCGCGGGCCTTCTGCTCCAGTACTTC.

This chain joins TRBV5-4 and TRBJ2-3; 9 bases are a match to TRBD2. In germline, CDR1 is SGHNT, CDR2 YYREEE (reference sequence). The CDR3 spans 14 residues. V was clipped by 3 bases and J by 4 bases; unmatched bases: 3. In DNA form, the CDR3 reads TGTGCCAGCAGCTCTAGCGGGAACCCAGATACGCAGTATTTT. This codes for CASSSSGNPDTQYF.

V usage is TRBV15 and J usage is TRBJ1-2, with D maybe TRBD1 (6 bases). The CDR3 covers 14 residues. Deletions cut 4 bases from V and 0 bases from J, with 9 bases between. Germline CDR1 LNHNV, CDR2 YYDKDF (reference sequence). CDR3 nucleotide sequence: TGTGCCACCAGCAAGCAGGGGTCTAACTATGGCTACACCTTC. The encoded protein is CATSKQGSNYGYTF.

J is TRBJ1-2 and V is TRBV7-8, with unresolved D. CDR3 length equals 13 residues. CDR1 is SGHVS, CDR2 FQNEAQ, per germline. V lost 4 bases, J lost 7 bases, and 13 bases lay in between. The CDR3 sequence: CASSSQSTLGYTF. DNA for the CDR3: TGTGCCAGCAGCTCGCAAAGCACCCTTGGCTACACCTTC.

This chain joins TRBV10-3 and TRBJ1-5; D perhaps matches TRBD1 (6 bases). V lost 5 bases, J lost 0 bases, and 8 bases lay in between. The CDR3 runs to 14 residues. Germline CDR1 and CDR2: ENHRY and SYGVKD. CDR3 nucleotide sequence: TGTGCCATCAGTCAGGGGTATAGCAATCAGCCCCAGCATTTT. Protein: CAISQGYSNQPQHF.

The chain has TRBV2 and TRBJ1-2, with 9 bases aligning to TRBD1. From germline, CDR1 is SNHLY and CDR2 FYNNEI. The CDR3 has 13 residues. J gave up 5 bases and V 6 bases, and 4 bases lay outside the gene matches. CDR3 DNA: TGTGCCAGCAGGGGGACAGGGCCTTATGGCTACACCTTC. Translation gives CASRGTGPYGYTF.

The CDR3 spells CASSLGPGVPSGEQYF. In DNA, the CDR3 is TGTGCCAGCAGCTTAGGACCGGGAGTCCCTTCGGGGGAGCAGTACTTC. The J gene is TRBJ2-7, the V gene TRBV7-6; tentatively, D is TRBD2 (6 bases). CDR3 length: 16 residues. V lost 1 base to trimming and J lost 7 bases, with 20 bases between them. CDR1 is SGHVS, CDR2 FNYEAQ, per germline.

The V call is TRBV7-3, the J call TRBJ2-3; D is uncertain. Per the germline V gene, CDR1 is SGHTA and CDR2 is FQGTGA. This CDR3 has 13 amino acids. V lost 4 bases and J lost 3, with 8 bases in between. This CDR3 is CASSSQWTDTQYF. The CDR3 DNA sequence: TGTGCCAGCAGCTCTCAGTGGACAGATACGCAGTATTTT.

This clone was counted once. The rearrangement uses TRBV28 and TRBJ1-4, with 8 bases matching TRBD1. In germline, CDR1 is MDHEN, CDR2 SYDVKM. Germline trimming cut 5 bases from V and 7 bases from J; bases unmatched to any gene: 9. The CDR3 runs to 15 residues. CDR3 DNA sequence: TGTGCCAGCAGTACTGACAGGGGTACCAGTGAAAAACTGTTTTTT. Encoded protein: CASSTDRGTSEKLFF.

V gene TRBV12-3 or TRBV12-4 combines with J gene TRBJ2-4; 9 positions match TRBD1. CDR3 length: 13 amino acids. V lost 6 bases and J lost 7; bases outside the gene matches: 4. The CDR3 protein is CASSQGQGNIQYF. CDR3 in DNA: TGTGCCAGCAGCCAAGGACAGGGGAACATTCAGTACTTC.